Listed here are 28 T cell receptor beta chains from one sample, sequenced in a study of post-analysis software for immune sequencing data (dated by TCRdb to the mid-2010s). Broad study findings and their caveats: Patients showed significantly higher frequencies than controls for roughly five TRBV segments, among them TRBV5-6, TRBV5-1 and TRBV20-1.

Their antigens are not known. Libraries came from PCR. The instrument given in TCRdb is Illumina HiSeq 2500. To reduce PCR and sequencing biases, unique molecular identifiers were incorporated into the TCR beta cDNA libraries. TCRdb cleaned the public reads at Q25 with fastp, built clones with MiXCR and kept in-frame beta chains. When rows share a CDR3 protein, they turn into one entry using the most common DNA and genes. The sample contains some 890,000 distinct CDR3 sequences, 53% of them found a single time. The leading ten clones occupy about 4.8% of the sample. Sequencing was carried out using blood. These receptors were obtained from a girl aged 5 to 17 with multiple sclerosis.

This sequence joins TRBV5-1 and TRBJ2-5; perhaps TRBD2 as D (6 bases). The CDR3 extends over 16 amino acids. Trimming stripped 0 bases from V and 3 bases from J, with 15 bases between. The germline gives CDR1 SGHRS, CDR2 YFSETQ. The CDR3 loop reads CASSLAPAGAEETQYF. Written as DNA, the CDR3 is TGCGCCAGCAGCTTGGCCCCAGCGGGTGCTGAAGAGACCCAGTACTTC.

The chain employs TRBV6-1 and TRBJ2-1, with 11 bases matching TRBD1. This CDR3 comprises 16 residues. V dropped 6 bases and J dropped 3; count of bases not matched to a gene: 7. Germline V gives CDR1 MNHNS, CDR2 SASEGT. The CDR3 DNA follows: TGTGCCAGCAGCGGACAGGGGGCGGGACGCTACAATGAGCAGTTCTTC. This sequence encodes CASSGQGAGRYNEQFF.

V and J are TRBV15 and TRBJ1-2, with 11 positions matching TRBD1. CDR1 is LNHNV, CDR2 YYDKDF, per germline (reference sequence). The CDR3 loop spans 17 amino acids. Trimming cost V 2 bases and J 1 base; bases outside gene matches: 6. The CDR3 spells CATSRTRTGGRNYGYTF. CDR3 bases: TGTGCCACCAGCAGAACTAGGACAGGGGGCCGTAACTATGGCTACACCTTC.

V is TRBV29-1 and J is TRBJ1-2, with TRBD1 as a possible D gene (5 bases). V lost 7 bases and J lost 8, with 14 bases in between. Germline loops: CDR1 SQVTM, CDR2 ANQGSEA. The CDR3 has 11 amino acids. CDR3 DNA sequence: TGCAGCGCCGATCCTGGGGCGGGCTACACCTTC. It encodes CSADPGAGYTF.

The V and J genes are TRBV20-1 and TRBJ2-4; D possibly corresponds to TRBD2 (5 bases). With 2 bases removed from V and 1 base from J, the gap between germline ends came to 15 bases. The CDR3 is made up of 16 amino acids. Germline CDR1 and CDR2: DFQATT and SNEGSKA (reference sequence). CDR3 region: CSARKGAERAKNIQYF. In DNA, the CDR3 is TGCAGTGCTAGAAAGGGAGCCGAGAGGGCCAAAAACATTCAGTACTTC.

This clonotype has only one observation. The rearrangement links TRBV7-3 to TRBJ2-1, with 12 bases identical to TRBD2. The J call may be mistaken, given a closer DNA end match to TRBJ2-7. The CDR3 length is 18 residues. In germline, CDR1 is SGHTA, CDR2 FQGTGA. The CDR3 region is CASSLYPRLAGAYNEQYF. In DNA form, the CDR3 reads TGTGCCAGCAGCTTATATCCCCGACTAGCGGGAGCCTACAATGAGCAGTACTTC.

The chain couples TRBV15 to TRBJ2-5, with 7 bases lining up with TRBD1. Trimming at V came to 7 bases and at J to 2 bases, leaving 10 bases not matched to a gene. Germline V gene lookup returns CDR1 LNHNV and CDR2 YYDKDF (reference sequence). This CDR3 comprises 15 residues. The CDR3 region is CATTREPTGQETQYF. CDR3 nucleotide sequence: TGTGCCACCACCCGGGAACCGACAGGGCAAGAGACCCAGTACTTC.

The CDR3 loop is CASSSTGVGETQYF. CDR3 sequence (DNA): TGTGCCAGCAGCTCAACGGGAGTCGGGGAGACCCAGTACTTC. The chain joins TRBV9 to TRBJ2-5; a weak D match, TRBD2 (6 bases). The germline gives CDR1 SGDLS, CDR2 YYNGEE. The CDR3 has 14 amino acids. Trimming pared 4 bases from V and 5 bases from J, leaving 15 bases between.

This clonotype was seen only a few times. The chain links TRBV27 to TRBJ2-1; 8 positions match TRBD2. The length of the CDR3 is 13 residues. The V gene's germline CDR1 is MNHEY and CDR2 SMNVEV (reference sequence). J was trimmed by 7 bases and V by 6 bases; bases with no gene match: 5. CDR3 region: CASRSGSENEQFF. CDR3 in DNA: TGTGCCAGCAGGAGCGGGAGCGAAAATGAGCAGTTCTTC.

The J gene is TRBJ1-4, the V gene TRBV12-3 or TRBV12-4; TRBD1 agrees at 8 bases. The CDR3 sequence is 14 residues long. V was pared by 5 bases and J by 12 bases, with 11 bases of the junction left unmatched. For the CDR3, the DNA is TGTGCCAGCAGTCTCCAACAGGGGGTCGGGGAACTGTTTTTT. Encoded protein: CASSLQQGVGELFF.

The rearrangement uses TRBV9 and TRBJ1-1; D might be TRBD1 (6 bases). V was clipped by 0 bases and J by 1 base, with 19 bases between them. The V gene's germline CDR1 is SGDLS and CDR2 YYNGEE. The CDR3 runs to 18 residues. The CDR3, as DNA: TGTGCCAGCAGCGTAGCTACCGGGCAGGGGTCGGGGAACACTGAAGCTTTCTTT. Protein sequence: CASSVATGQGSGNTEAFF.

The table lists this clonotype with a few counts. The chain couples TRBV20-1 to TRBJ2-5; D possibly corresponds to TRBD1 (6 bases). Trimming left V 4 bases short and J 4 bases short, with 13 bases between. Germline V gives CDR1 DFQATT, CDR2 SNEGSKA (reference sequence). The CDR3 is 13 residues long. CDR3 region: CSAKNRDGETQYF. The CDR3 region has the DNA TGCAGTGCTAAAAACAGGGATGGAGAGACCCAGTACTTC.

This clonotype was detected only a few times. J is TRBJ2-4 and V is TRBV4-1; tentatively, D is TRBD2 (5 bases). This CDR3 is 19 amino acids long. V dropped 1 base and J dropped 1 base, with 20 bases sitting between them. Germline CDR1 is MGHRA and CDR2 is YSYEKL. CDR3 protein: CASSQVEARQSGAKNIQYF. In DNA, the CDR3 is TGCGCCAGCAGCCAAGTGGAGGCTAGGCAGAGTGGGGCCAAAAACATTCAGTACTTC.

The chain combines TRBV5-1 with TRBJ2-5; 7 nucleotides align to TRBD1. This CDR3 region has 15 residues. V lost 3 bases and J lost 6; bases outside the gene matches: 11. Germline assignment: CDR1 SGHRS and CDR2 YFSETQ. The CDR3 sequence is CASSYDDRAPKTQYF. CDR3 coding DNA: TGCGCCAGCAGCTACGATGACAGGGCCCCAAAGACCCAGTACTTC.

The chain uses TRBV29-1 and TRBJ2-7, with 10 positions matching TRBD2. The germline gives CDR1 SQVTM, CDR2 ANQGSEA. CDR3 length: 17 amino acids. V lost 0 bases and J lost 0; bases outside the gene matches: 8. Here the CDR3 DNA reads TGCAGCGTTGAAGATCCCTGGACTAGCGGAAGCTCCTACGAGCAGTACTTC. Translation gives CSVEDPWTSGSSYEQYF.

The gene calls are TRBV5-1 and TRBJ2-3; D perhaps matches TRBD1 (6 bases). The CDR3 totals 15 residues. V was clipped by 2 bases and J by 2 bases, with 12 bases between them. Germline values: CDR1 SGHRS, CDR2 YFSETQ. The CDR3 sequence is CASSFYGQITDTQYF. The CDR3 nucleotides are TGCGCCAGCAGCTTCTACGGACAGATCACAGATACGCAGTATTTT.

This clonotype was counted at least ten times. The chain uses TRBV9 and TRBJ2-5; 8 nucleotides align to TRBD2. The CDR3 is 13 amino acids. V was clipped by 3 bases and J by 3 bases; unmatched bases: 1. Germline lookup yields CDR1 SGDLS and CDR2 YYNGEE. CDR3 DNA: TGTGCCAGCAGCGCGGGGGGGGAAGAGACCCAGTACTTC. This gives the protein CASSAGGEETQYF.

V is TRBV6-5 and J is TRBJ2-1; 11 bases fit TRBD2. The ends lost 6 bases at V and 9 bases at J; junction bases unmatched: 10. Germline CDR1 MNHEY, CDR2 SVGAGI. The CDR3 is made up of 15 amino acids. CDR3 in amino acids: CASSLLAGAYSEQFF. CDR3 nucleotides: TGTGCCAGCAGCCTACTAGCGGGAGCATATAGTGAGCAGTTCTTC.

The chain uses TRBV12-5 and TRBJ2-1; 8 bases are shared with TRBD2. The CDR3 extends over 15 amino acids. Germline CDR1 and CDR2: LGHNT and FRNRAP. V lost 5 bases to trimming and J lost 7 bases; unmatched junction nucleotides: 10. CDR3 DNA sequence: TGTGCTAGTGGTGTTATGCGGGGGGCACATAATGAGCAGTTCTTC. Translated, it gives CASGVMRGAHNEQFF.

A few counts support this clonotype. The CDR3 sequence: CASSPSGVSSYNEQFF. The CDR3, as DNA: TGCGCCAGCAGCCCTTCGGGGGTAAGCTCCTACAATGAGCAGTTCTTC. The rearrangement joins TRBV5-1 to TRBJ2-1, with a tentative D call TRBD2 (6 bases). Trimming stripped 4 bases from V and 0 bases from J, with 14 bases between. CDR3 length: 16 amino acids. The germline CDR1 and CDR2 sequences are SGHRS and YFSETQ.

This clonotype was recorded a few times. The chain links TRBV5-1 to TRBJ2-1, with a weak D call TRBD2 (5 bases). The CDR3 length is 13 residues. Germline-derived CDR1 and CDR2 are SGHRS and YFSETQ. V shed 0 bases and J shed 8 bases, with 9 bases lying between them. DNA of the CDR3: TGCGCCAGCAGCTTGGAGGGAGTCTATGAGCAGTTCTTC. It translates to CASSLEGVYEQFF.

The rearrangement uses TRBV12-3 or TRBV12-4 and TRBJ2-4; 9 nucleotides match TRBD1. The CDR3 totals 15 residues. J gave up 4 bases and V 5 bases, and 6 bases lay outside the gene matches. CDR3 in amino acids: CASSLGTGQKNIQYF. DNA for the CDR3: TGTGCCAGCAGTCTGGGGACAGGGCAAAAAAACATTCAGTACTTC.

The chain links TRBV29-1 to TRBJ2-1; 14 nucleotides agree with TRBD2. CDR1 is SQVTM and CDR2 is ANQGSEA in the germline V gene. This CDR3 comprises 15 residues. After removal of 2 bases from V and 7 bases from J, the junction contained 4 bases not matched to a gene. The CDR3 nucleotides read TGCAGCGTTGAACAGGGACTAGCGGGAGCAAATGAGCAGTTCTTC. Translating gives CSVEQGLAGANEQFF.

The V and J genes are TRBV3-1 and TRBJ2-7, with 10 positions matching TRBD1. V was pared by 3 bases and J by 4 bases, with 6 bases of the junction left unmatched. Germline V lookup: CDR1 LGHDT, CDR2 YNNKEL (reference sequence). The CDR3 has 15 amino acids. Written as DNA, the CDR3 is TGTGCCAGCAGCCAGGCGACAGGGGGCTCTTACGAGCAGTACTTC. Translation gives CASSQATGGSYEQYF.

The J gene is TRBJ2-4, the V gene TRBV4-2, with D possibly matching TRBD1 (5 bases). This CDR3 has 14 amino acids. Trimming stripped 4 bases from V and 5 bases from J, with 12 bases between. Per the germline V gene, CDR1 is LGHNA and CDR2 is YNFKEQ. DNA of the CDR3: TGTGCCAGCAGCCGCAGGGTTCGGGAAAACATTCAGTACTTC. Its translation is CASSRRVRENIQYF.

V usage is TRBV10-3 and J usage is TRBJ2-7, with 10 positions matching TRBD1. This CDR3 has 14 amino acids. The germline gives CDR1 ENHRY, CDR2 SYGVKD. J was trimmed by 2 bases and V by 6 bases; bases with no gene match: 4. The CDR3 loop reads CAISSGTGAYEQYF. The CDR3, as DNA: TGTGCCATCAGCTCCGGGACAGGGGCCTACGAGCAGTACTTC.

The rearrangement joins TRBV7-9 to TRBJ2-7; 10 bases are a match to TRBD1. The length of the CDR3 is 16 residues. J gave up 2 bases and V 5 bases, and 9 bases lay outside the gene matches. In germline, CDR1 is SEHNR, CDR2 FQNEAQ (reference sequence). The CDR3 here is CASSATGTGDPYEQYF. As DNA, the CDR3 is TGTGCCAGCAGCGCCACCGGGACAGGGGACCCCTACGAGCAGTACTTC.

The chain has TRBV12-3 or TRBV12-4 and TRBJ1-2; D is undetermined. CDR3 size: 17 residues. The germline V and J ends were trimmed by 5 bases and 8 bases, with 27 bases remaining between them. The CDR3 sequence is CASSTDRRGRIGSGYTF. The CDR3 nucleotides read TGTGCCAGCAGTACCGACCGACGAGGACGGATCGGCAGCGGCTACACCTTC.